This T cell receptor beta chain came from a study of siplizumab effects on memory and regulatory T cells. For this clone: Its antigen is undetermined.

Study outcomes and limitations: Contribution to the alloresponse seemed major for naive T cells, which also seemed more diverse than memory cells. The authors did not confirm suppressive function in proliferating Tregs from siplizumab cultures.

The CDR3 is 16 residues long. Looked up from germline, CDR1 is LGHNT and CDR2 is FRNRAP. With V trimmed by 6 bases and J by 1 base, 8 bases remained unmatched. Produced via immunoSEQ multiplex PCR; TCRdb's table is partial and in-frame only. This sample has roughly 40,000 clones; about 90% occur once, and the top ten carry roughly 0.25%. The clonotype was recovered from a human donor in good health. The V call is TRBV12-5, the J call TRBJ2-1; 8 bases line up with TRBD2. The specimen was naive CD4+ T cells sorted from blood. The chain's CDR3 is CASGPGGRVSYNEQFF. CDR3 in DNA: TGTGCTAGTGGACCGGGGGGGCGGGTTTCCTACAATGAGCAGTTCTTC.